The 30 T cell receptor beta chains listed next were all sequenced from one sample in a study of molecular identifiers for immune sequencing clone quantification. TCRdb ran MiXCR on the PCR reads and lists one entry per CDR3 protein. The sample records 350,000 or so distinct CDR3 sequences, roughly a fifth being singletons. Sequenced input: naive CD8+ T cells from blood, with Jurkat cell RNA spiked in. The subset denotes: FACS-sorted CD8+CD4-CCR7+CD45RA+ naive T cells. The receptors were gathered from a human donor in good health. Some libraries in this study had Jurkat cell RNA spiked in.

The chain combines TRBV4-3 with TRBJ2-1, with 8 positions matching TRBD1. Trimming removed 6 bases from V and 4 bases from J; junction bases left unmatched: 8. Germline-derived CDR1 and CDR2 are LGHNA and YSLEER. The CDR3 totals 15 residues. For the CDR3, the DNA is TGCGCCAGCAGGAGAGACAGGGGTGCGTACAATGAGCAGTTCTTC. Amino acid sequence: CASRRDRGAYNEQFF.

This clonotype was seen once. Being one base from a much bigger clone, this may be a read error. Here the CDR3 DNA reads TGTGCCAGCAGCCATTCAAGACAGGGATTCTACGAGCAGTACTTC. This gives the protein CASSHSRQGFYEQYF. This chain connects TRBV7-8 to TRBJ2-7; 7 nucleotides line up with TRBD1. The ends lost 5 bases at V and 3 bases at J; junction bases unmatched: 10. Germline V CDR1 and CDR2: SGHVS, FQNEAQ. The CDR3 has 15 amino acids.

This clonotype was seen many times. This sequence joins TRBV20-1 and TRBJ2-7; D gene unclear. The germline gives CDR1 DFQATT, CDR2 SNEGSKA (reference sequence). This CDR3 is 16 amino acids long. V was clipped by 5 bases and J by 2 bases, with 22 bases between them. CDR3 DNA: TGCAGTGCTCTGGGTCACAACCGCCGAGGCACCTACGAGCAGTACTTC. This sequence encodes CSALGHNRRGTYEQYF.

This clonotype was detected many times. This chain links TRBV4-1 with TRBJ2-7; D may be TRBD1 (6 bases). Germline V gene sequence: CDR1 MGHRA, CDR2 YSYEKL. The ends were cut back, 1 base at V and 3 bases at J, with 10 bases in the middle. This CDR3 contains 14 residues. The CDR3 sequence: CASSQVRTDYEQYF. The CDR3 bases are TGCGCCAGCAGCCAAGTGCGGACAGACTACGAGCAGTACTTC.

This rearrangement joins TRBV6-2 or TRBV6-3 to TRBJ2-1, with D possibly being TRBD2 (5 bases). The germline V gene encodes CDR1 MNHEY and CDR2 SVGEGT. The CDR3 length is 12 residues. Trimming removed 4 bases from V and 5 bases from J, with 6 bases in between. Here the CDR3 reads CASSWGDNEQFF. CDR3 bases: TGTGCCAGCAGTTGGGGAGACAATGAGCAGTTCTTC.

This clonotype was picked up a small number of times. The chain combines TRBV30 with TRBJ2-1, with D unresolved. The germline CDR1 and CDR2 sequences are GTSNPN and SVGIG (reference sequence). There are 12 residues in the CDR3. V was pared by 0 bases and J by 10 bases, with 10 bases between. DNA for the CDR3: TGTGCCTGGAGTGTACAAGATTTCGAGCAGTTCTTC. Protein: CAWSVQDFEQFF.

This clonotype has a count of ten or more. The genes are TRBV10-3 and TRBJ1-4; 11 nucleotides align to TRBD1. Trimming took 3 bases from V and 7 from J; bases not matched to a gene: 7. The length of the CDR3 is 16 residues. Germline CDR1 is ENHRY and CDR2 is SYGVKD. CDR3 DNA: TGTGCCATCAGTGACCCACCCGGGACAGGGGGTGAAAAACTGTTTTTT. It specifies CAISDPPGTGGEKLFF.

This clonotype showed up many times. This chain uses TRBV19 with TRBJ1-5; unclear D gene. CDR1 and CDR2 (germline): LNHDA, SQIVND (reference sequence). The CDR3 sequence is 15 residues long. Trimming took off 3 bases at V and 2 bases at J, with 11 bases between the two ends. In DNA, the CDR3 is TGTGCCAGTAGTATTTCCACCGGGGGCAATCAGCCCCAGCATTTT. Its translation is CASSISTGGNQPQHF.

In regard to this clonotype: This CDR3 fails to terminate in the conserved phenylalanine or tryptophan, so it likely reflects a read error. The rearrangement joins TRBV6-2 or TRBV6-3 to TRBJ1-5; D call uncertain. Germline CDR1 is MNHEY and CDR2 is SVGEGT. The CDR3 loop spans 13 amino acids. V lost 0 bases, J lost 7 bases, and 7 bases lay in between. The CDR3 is CASSYSGKQPQHL. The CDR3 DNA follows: TGTGCCAGCAGTTACTCAGGGAAACAGCCCCAGCATCTT.

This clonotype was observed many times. CDR3 protein: CASSIIGTSNGNEQFF. CDR3 sequence (DNA): TGTGCCAGTAGTATTATCGGGACTAGCAACGGCAATGAGCAGTTCTTC. V usage is TRBV19 and J usage is TRBJ2-1; 9 bases fit TRBD2. CDR3 length equals 16 residues. CDR1 is LNHDA and CDR2 is SQIVND in the germline V gene (reference sequence). The trim removed 3 bases at V and 6 bases at J, leaving 9 bases unmatched.

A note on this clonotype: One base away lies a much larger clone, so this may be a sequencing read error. CDR3 DNA: TGCGCCAGCAGCCAAGGAGCTGACTTCGTCTACGAGCAGTACTTC. Translating it yields CASSQGADFVYEQYF. The V gene is TRBV4-3, the J gene TRBJ2-7; D is uncertain. V was pared by 1 base and J by 3 bases, with 13 bases between. This CDR3 region has 15 residues. The V gene's germline CDR1 is LGHNA and CDR2 YSLEER.

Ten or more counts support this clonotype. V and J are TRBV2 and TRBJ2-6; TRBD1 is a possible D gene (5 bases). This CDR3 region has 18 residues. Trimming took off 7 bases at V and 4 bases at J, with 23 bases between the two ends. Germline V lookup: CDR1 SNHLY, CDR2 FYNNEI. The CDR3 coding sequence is TGTGCCAGCACCGGGCCGGCCAGGGTTCGTCCCGGGGCCAACGTCCTGACTTTC. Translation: CASTGPARVRPGANVLTF.

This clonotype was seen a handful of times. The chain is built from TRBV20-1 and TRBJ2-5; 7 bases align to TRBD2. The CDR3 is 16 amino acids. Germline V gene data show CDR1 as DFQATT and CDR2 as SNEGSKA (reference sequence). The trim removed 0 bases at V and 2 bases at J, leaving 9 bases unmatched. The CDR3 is CSARDLRLADQETQYF. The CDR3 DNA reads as TGCAGTGCTAGAGATTTGAGGCTAGCGGATCAAGAGACCCAGTACTTC.

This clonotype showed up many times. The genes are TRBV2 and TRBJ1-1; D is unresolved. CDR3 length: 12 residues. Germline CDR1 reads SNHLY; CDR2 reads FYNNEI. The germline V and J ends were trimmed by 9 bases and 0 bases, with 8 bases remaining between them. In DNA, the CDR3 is TGTGCCAGAGGAGAAATGAACACTGAAGCTTTCTTT. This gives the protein CARGEMNTEAFF.

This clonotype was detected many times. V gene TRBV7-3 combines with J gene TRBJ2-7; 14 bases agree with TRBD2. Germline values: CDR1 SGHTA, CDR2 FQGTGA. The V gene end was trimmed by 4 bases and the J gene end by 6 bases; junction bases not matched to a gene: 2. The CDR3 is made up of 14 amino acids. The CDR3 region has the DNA TGTGCCAGCAGCTCGGGGACTAGCGGGGGCGAGCAGTACTTC. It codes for CASSSGTSGGEQYF.

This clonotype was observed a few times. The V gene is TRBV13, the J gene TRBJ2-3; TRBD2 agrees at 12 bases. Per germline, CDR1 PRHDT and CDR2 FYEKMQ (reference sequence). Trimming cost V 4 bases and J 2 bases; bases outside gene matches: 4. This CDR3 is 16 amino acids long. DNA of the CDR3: TGTGCCAGCAGCTCTAGCGGGGGGGCCGCCACAGATACGCAGTATTTT. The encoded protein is CASSSSGGAATDTQYF. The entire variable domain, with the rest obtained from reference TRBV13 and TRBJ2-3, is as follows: AAGVIQSPRHLIKEKRETATLKCYPIPRHDTVYWYQQGPGQDPQFLISFYEKMQSDKGSIPDRFSAQQFSDYHSELNMSSLELGDSALYFCASSSSGGAATDTQYFGPGTRLTVL.

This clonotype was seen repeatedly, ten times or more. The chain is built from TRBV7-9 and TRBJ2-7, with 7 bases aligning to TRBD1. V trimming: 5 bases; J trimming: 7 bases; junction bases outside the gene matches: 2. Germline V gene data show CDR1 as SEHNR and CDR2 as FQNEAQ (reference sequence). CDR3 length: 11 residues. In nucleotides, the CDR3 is TGTGCCAGCAGCCAGGACAGGGAGCAGTACTTC. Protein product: CASSQDREQYF.

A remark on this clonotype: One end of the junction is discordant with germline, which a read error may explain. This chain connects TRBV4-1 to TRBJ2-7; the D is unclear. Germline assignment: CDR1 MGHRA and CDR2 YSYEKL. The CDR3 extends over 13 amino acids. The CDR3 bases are TGCGTCAGCAGCCAAGAGGCCAGCTACGAGCAGTACTTC. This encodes CVSSQEASYEQYF.

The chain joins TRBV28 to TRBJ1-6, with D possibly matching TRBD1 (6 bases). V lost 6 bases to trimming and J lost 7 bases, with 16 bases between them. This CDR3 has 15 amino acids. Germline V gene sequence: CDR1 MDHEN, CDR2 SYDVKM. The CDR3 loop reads CASRVQGYGNSPLHF. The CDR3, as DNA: TGTGCCAGCAGAGTGCAGGGGTATGGGAATTCACCCCTCCACTTT. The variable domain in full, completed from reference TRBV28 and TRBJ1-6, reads DVKVTQSSRYLVKRTGEKVFLECVQDMDHENMFWYRQDPGLGLRLIYFSYDVKMKEKGDIPEGYSVSREKKERFSLILESASTNQTSMYLCASRVQGYGNSPLHFGNGTRLTVT.

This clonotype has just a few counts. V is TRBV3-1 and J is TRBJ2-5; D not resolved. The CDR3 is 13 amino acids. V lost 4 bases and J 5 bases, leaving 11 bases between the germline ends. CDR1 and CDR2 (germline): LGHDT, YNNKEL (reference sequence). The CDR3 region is CASSRDLGETQYF. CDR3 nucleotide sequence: TGTGCCAGCAGCCGCGACTTGGGGGAGACCCAGTACTTC.

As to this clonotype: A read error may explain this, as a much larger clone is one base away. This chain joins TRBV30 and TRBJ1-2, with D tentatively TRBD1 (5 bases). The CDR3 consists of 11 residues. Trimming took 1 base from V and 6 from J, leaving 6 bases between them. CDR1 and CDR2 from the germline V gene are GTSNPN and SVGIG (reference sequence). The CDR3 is CAWSEGDGYTF. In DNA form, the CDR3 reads TGTGCCTGGAGTGAAGGGGATGGCTACACCTTC.

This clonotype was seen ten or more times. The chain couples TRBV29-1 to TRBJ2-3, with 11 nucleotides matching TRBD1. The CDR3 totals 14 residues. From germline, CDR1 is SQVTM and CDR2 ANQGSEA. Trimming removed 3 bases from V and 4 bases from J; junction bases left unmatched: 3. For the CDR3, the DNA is TGCAGCGTTGAGGGGACAGGGGGTTCAGATACGCAGTATTTT. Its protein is CSVEGTGGSDTQYF.

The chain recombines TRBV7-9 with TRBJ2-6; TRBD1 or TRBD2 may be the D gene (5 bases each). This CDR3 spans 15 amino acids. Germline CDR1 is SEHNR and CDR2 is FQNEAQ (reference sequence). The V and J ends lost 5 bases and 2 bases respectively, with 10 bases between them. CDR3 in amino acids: CASSAREPGANVLTF. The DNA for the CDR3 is TGTGCCAGCAGCGCCAGGGAGCCTGGGGCCAACGTCCTGACTTTC.

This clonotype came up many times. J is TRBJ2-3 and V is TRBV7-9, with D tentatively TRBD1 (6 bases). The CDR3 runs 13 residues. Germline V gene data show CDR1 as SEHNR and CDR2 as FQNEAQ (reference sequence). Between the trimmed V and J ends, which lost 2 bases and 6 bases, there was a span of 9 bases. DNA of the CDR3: TGTGCCAGCAGCTTAAGGGGGTTCGATACGCAGTATTTT. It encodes CASSLRGFDTQYF. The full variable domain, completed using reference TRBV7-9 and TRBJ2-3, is DTGVSQNPRHKITKRGQNVTFRCDPISEHNRLYWYRQTLGQGPEFLTYFQNEAQLEKSRLLSDRFSAERPKGSFSTLEIQRTEQGDSAMYLCASSLRGFDTQYFGPGTRLTVL.

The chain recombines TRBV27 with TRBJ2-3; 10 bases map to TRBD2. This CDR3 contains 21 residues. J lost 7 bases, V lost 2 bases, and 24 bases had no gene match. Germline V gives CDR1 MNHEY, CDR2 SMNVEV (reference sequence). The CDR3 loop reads CASSLNRGRSGRATPPNTQYF. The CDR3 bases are TGTGCCAGCAGTTTAAACAGGGGGAGGAGCGGGAGGGCCACCCCCCCGAATACGCAGTATTTT.

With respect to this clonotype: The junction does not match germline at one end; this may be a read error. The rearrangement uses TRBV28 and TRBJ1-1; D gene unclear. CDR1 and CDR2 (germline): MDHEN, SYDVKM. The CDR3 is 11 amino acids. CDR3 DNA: TGTGCCAGCAGGACGTGGACTGGAGCTTTCTTT. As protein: CASRTWTGAFF. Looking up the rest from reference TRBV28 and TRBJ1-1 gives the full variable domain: DVKVTQSSRYLVKRTGEKVFLECVQDMDHENMFWYRQDPGLGLRLIYFSYDVKMKEKGDIPEGYSVSREKKERFSLILESASTNQTSMYLCASRTWTGAFFGQGTRLTVV.

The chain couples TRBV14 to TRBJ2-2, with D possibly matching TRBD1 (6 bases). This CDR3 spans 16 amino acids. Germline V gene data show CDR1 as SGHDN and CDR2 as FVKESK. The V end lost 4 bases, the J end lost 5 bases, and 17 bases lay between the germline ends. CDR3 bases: TGTGCCAGCAGCCTAGGGACACGGGATTGGACCGGGGAGCTGTTTTTT. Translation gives CASSLGTRDWTGELFF.

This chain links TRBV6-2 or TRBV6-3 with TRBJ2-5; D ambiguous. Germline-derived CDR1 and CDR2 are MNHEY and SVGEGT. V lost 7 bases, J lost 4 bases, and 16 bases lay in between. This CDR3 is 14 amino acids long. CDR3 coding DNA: TGTGCCAGCATCCCACAGTCCCCCCCAGAGACCCAGTACTTC. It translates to CASIPQSPPETQYF.

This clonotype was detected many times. CDR3 sequence: CASSPELNQETQYF. The CDR3 DNA reads as TGTGCCAGCAGCCCCGAGCTAAATCAAGAGACCCAGTACTTC. The genes are TRBV5-4 and TRBJ2-5; D call uncertain. The CDR3 consists of 14 residues. Germline values: CDR1 SGHNT, CDR2 YYREEE (reference sequence). The ends were cut back, 4 bases at V and 2 bases at J, with 12 bases in the middle.

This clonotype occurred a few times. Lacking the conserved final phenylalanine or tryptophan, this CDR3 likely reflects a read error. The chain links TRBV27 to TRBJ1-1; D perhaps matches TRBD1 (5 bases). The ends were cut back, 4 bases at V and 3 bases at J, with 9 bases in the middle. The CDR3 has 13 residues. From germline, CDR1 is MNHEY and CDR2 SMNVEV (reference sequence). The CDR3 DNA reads TGTGCCAGCAGTTCAGAAGGGGACACTGAAGCTTTCCTT. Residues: CASSSEGDTEAFL.